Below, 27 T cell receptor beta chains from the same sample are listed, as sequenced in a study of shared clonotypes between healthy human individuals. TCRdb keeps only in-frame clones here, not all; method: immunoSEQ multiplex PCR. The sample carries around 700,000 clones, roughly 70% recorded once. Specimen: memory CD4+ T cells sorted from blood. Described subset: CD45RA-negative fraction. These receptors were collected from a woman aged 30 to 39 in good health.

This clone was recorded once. CDR3 sequence reads: CASSPGLAARSEYF. DNA of the CDR3: TGTGCCAGCAGTCCAGGACTAGCGGCGAGGTCGGAGTATTTT. This rearrangement joins TRBV27 to TRBJ2-3; 10 nucleotides match TRBD2. Germline CDR1 reads MNHEY; CDR2 reads SMNVEV (reference sequence). The J segment lost 13 bases and the V segment lost 5 bases, leaving 12 bases of the junction unmatched. CDR3 size: 14 residues.

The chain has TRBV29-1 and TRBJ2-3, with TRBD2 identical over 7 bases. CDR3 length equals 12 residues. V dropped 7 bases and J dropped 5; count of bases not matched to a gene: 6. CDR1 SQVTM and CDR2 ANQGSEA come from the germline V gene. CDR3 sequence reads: CSAILALDTQYF. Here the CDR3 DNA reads TGCAGCGCCATACTAGCGTTAGATACGCAGTATTTT.

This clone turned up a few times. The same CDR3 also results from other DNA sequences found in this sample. CDR3 protein: CASSQGENTEAFF. CDR3 bases: TGTGCCAGCTCACAGGGGGAGAACACTGAAGCTTTCTTT. This rearrangement joins TRBV18 to TRBJ1-1; tentative D call: TRBD1 (6 bases). This CDR3 comprises 13 residues. V was pared by 4 bases and J by 1 base, with 7 bases between. Per germline, CDR1 KGHSH and CDR2 LQKENI. Looking up the rest from reference TRBV18 and TRBJ1-1 gives the full variable domain: NAGVMQNPRHLVRRRGQEARLRCSPMKGHSHVYWYRQLPEEGLKFMVYLQKENIIDESGMPKERFSAEFPKEGPSILRIQQVVRGDSAAYFCASSQGENTEAFFGQGTRLTVV.

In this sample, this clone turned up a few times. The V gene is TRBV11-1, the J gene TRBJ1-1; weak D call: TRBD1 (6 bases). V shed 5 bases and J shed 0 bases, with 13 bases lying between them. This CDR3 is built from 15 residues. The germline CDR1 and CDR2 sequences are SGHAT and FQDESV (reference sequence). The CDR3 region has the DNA TGTGCCAGCAGCCCCTACAGGGAAATGAACACTGAAGCTTTCTTT. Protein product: CASSPYREMNTEAFF.

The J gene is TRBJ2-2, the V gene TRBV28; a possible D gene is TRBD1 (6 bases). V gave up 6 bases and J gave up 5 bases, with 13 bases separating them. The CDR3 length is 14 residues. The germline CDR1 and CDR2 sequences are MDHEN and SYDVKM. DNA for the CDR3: TGTGCCAGCAGAACCAATAGGGGGACCGGGGAGCTGTTTTTT. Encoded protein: CASRTNRGTGELFF.

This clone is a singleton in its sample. The CDR3 DNA sequence: TGTGCCAGCAGCTCTACCGGGCCCCCCGGGGGAGATACGCAGTATTTT. This gives the protein CASSSTGPPGGDTQYF. The chain links TRBV28 to TRBJ2-3, with TRBD2 as a possible D gene (6 bases). The CDR3 has 16 residues. The V end was cut by 6 bases, the J end by 5 bases, with 21 bases between. CDR1 is MDHEN, CDR2 SYDVKM, per germline.

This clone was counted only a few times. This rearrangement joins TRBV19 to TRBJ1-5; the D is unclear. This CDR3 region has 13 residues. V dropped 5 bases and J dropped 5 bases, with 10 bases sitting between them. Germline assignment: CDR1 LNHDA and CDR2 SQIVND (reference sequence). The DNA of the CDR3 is TGTGCCAGTAGTCTGGGGAGGGATCAGCCCCAGCATTTT. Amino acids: CASSLGRDQPQHF. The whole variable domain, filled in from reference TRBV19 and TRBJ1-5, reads DGGITQSPKYLFRKEGQNVTLSCEQNLNHDAMYWYRQDPGQGLRLIYYSQIVNDFQKGDIAEGYSVSREKKESFPLTVTSAQKNPTAFYLCASSLGRDQPQHFGDGTRLSIL.

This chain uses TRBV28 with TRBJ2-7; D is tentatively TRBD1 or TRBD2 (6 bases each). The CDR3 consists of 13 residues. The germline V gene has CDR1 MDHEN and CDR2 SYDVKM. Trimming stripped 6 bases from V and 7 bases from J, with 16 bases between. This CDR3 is CASRNPGAEEQYF. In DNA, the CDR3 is TGTGCCAGCAGAAATCCGGGGGCCGAGGAGCAGTACTTC.

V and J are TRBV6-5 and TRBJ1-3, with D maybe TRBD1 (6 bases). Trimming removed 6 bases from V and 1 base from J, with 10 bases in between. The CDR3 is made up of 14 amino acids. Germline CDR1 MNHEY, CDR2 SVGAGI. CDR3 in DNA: TGTGCCAGCAGACACGGGACATCTGGAAACACCATATATTTT. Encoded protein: CASRHGTSGNTIYF.

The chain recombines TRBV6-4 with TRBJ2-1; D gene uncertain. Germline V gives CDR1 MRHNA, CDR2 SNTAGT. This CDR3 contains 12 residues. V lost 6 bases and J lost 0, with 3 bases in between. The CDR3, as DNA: TGTGCCAGCAGGCCCTCCTACAATGAGCAGTTCTTC. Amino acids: CASRPSYNEQFF.

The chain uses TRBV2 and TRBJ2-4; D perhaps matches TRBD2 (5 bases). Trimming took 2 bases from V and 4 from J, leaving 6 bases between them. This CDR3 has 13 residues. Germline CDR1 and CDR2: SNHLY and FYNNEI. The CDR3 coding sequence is TGTGCCAGCAGTGAATCGGGGAAAAACATTCAGTACTTC. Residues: CASSESGKNIQYF.

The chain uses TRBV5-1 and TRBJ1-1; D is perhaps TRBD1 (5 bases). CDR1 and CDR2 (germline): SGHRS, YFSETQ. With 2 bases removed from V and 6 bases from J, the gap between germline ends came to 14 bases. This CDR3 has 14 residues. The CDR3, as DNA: TGCGCCAGCAGCTTAACCGGGGGGGTATCTGAAGCTTTCTTT. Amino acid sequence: CASSLTGGVSEAFF.

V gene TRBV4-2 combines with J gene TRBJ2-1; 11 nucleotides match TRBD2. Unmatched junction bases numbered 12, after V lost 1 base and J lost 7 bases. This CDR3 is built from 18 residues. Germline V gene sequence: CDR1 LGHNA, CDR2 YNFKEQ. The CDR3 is CASSQAHFGTSGSNEQFF. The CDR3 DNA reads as TGTGCCAGCAGCCAAGCCCATTTTGGGACTAGCGGTTCGAATGAGCAGTTCTTC.

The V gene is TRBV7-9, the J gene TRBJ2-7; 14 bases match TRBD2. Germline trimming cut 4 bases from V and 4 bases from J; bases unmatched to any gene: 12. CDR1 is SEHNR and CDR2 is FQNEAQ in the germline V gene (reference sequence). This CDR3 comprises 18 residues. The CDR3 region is CASSSSTSGRASLYEQYF. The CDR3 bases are TGTGCCAGCAGCTCCTCGACTAGCGGGAGGGCCTCTTTGTACGAGCAGTACTTC. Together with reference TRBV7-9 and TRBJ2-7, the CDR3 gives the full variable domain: DTGVSQNPRHKITKRGQNVTFRCDPISEHNRLYWYRQTLGQGPEFLTYFQNEAQLEKSRLLSDRFSAERPKGSFSTLEIQRTEQGDSAMYLCASSSSTSGRASLYEQYFGPGTRLTVT.

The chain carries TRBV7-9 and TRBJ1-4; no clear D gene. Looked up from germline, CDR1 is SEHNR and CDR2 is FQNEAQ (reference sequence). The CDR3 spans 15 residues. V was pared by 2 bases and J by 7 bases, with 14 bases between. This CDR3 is CASSLSGVSGEKLFF. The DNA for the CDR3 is TGTGCCAGCAGCTTATCCGGAGTCTCGGGTGAAAAACTGTTTTTT.

The CDR3, as DNA: TGTGCCAGCAGTCGAAACAGGGGCGACACTGAAGCTTTCTTT. It yields the protein CASSRNRGDTEAFF. This chain connects TRBV25-1 to TRBJ1-1, with TRBD1 matching 7 bases. With V trimmed by 5 bases and J by 3 bases, 6 bases remained unmatched. There are 14 residues in the CDR3. Germline CDR1 is MGHDK and CDR2 is SYGVNS.

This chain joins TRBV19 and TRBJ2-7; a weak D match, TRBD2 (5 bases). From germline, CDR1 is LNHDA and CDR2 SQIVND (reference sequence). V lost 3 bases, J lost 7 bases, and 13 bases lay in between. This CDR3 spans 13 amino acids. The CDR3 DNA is TGTGCCAGTAGTATGACCGGTGAGGGAGAGCAGTACTTC. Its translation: CASSMTGEGEQYF.

As DNA, the CDR3 is TGTGCCAGCAGAACAGGGGTTTGGGGCAATCAGCCCCAGCATTTT. Translating gives CASRTGVWGNQPQHF. This chain joins TRBV27 and TRBJ1-5, with TRBD1 identical over 7 bases. Germline assignment: CDR1 MNHEY and CDR2 SMNVEV (reference sequence). V lost 6 bases to trimming and J lost 2 bases; unmatched junction nucleotides: 7. The length of the CDR3 is 15 residues.

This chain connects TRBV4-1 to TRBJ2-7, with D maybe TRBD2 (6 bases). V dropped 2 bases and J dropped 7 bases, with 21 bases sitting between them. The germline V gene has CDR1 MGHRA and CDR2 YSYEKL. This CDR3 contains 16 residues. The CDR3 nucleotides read TGCGCCAGCAGCCAAAAAGGAGGGAATAGGGGAAAAGAGCAGTACTTC. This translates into CASSQKGGNRGKEQYF.

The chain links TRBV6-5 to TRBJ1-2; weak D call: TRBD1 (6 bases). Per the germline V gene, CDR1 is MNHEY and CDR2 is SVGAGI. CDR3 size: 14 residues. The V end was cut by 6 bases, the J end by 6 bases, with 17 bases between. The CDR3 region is CASREQGLSHGYTF. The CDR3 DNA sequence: TGTGCCAGCAGGGAACAGGGTTTAAGTCATGGCTACACCTTC.

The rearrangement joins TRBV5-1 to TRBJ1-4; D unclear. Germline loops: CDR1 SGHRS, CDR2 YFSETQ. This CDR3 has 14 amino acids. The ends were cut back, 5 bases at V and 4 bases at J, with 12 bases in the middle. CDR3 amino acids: CASSGMGYNEKLFF. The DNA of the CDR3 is TGCGCCAGCAGTGGGATGGGATATAATGAAAAACTGTTTTTT.

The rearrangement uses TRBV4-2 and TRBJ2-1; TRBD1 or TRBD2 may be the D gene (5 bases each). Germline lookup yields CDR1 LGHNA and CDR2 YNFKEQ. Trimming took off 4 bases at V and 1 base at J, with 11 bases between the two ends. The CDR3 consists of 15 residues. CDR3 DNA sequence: TGTGCCAGCAGCCTTTTCGAGGGGTCCTACAATGAGCAGTTCTTC. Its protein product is CASSLFEGSYNEQFF.

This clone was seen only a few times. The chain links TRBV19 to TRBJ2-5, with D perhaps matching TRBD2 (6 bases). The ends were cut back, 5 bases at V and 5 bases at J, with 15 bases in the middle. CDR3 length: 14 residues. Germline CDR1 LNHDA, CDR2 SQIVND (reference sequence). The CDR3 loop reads CASSSQAGLETQYF. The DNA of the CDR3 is TGTGCCAGTAGTTCCCAAGCGGGCCTGGAGACCCAGTACTTC.

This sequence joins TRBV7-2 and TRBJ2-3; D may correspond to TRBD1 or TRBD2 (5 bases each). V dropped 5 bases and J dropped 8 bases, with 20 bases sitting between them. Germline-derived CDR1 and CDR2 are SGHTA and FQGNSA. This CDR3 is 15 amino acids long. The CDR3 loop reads CASSGGVSSTGTQYF. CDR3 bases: TGTGCCAGCAGCGGGGGTGTCAGTTCCACGGGTACGCAGTATTTT.

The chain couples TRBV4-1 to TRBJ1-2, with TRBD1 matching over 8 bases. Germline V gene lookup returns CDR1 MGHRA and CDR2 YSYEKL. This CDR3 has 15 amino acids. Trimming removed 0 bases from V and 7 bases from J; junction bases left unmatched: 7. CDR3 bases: TGCGCCAGCAGCCAAGATCCGGAGACAGGGGTTGGCTACACCTTC. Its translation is CASSQDPETGVGYTF.

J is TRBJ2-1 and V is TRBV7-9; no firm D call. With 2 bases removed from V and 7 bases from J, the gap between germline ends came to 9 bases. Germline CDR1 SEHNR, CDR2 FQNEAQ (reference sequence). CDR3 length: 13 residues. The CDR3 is CASSLRAENEQFF. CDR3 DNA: TGTGCCAGCAGCTTAAGGGCGGAAAATGAGCAGTTCTTC.

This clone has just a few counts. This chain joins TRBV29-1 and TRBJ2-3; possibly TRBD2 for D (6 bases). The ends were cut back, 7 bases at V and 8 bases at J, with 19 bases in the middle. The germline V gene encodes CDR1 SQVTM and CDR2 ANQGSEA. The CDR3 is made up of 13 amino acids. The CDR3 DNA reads TGCAGCGGATCTTCGGGGGATACTGGTACGCAGTATTTT. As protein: CSGSSGDTGTQYF.